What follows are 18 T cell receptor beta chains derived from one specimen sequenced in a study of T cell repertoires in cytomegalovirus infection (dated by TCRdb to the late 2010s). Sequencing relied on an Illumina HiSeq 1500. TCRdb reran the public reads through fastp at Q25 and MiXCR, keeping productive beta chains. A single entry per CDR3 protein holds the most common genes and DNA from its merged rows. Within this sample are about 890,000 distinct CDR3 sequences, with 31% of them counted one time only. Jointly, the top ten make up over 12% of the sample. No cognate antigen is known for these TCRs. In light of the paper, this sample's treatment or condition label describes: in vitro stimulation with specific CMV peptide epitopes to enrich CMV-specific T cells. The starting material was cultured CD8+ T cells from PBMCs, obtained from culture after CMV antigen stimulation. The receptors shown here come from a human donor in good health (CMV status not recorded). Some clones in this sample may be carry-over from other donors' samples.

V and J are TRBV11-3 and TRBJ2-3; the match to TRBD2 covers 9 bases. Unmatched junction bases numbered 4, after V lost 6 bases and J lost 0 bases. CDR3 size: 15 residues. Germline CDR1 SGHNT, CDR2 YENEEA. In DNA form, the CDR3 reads TGTGCCAGCAGTAAGCTAGCGGGGAGCACAGATACGCAGTATTTT. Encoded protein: CASSKLAGSTDTQYF.

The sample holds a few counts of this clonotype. DNA for the CDR3: TGTGCCAGTAGTTTCGGGACAGCCTCCTACAATGAGCAGTTCTTC. The encoded protein is CASSFGTASYNEQFF. V gene TRBV19 combines with J gene TRBJ2-1; 7 bases align to TRBD1. The V gene's germline CDR1 is LNHDA and CDR2 SQIVND (reference sequence). The CDR3 loop spans 15 amino acids. J was trimmed by 0 bases and V by 5 bases; bases with no gene match: 4.

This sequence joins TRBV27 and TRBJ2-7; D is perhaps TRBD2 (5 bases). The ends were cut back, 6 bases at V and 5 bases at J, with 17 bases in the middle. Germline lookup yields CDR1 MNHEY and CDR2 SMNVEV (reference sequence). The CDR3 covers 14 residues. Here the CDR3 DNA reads TGTGCCAGCAGACCCGGGATGCCGGGGAACGAGCAGTACTTC. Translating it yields CASRPGMPGNEQYF.

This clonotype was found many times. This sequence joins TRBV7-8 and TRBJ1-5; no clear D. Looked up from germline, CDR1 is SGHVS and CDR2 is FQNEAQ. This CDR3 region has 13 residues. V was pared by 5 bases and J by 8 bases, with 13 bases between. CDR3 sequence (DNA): TGTGCCAGCAGCCCCCGCAGAGGCAAGCCCCAGCATTTT. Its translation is CASSPRRGKPQHF.

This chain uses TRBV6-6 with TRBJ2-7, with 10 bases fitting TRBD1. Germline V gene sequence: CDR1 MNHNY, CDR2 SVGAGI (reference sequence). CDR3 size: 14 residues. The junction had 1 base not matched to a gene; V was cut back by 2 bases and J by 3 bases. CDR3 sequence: CASSYRTGGYEQYV. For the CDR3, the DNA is TGTGCCAGCAGTTACCGGACAGGGGGCTACGAGCAGTACGTC.

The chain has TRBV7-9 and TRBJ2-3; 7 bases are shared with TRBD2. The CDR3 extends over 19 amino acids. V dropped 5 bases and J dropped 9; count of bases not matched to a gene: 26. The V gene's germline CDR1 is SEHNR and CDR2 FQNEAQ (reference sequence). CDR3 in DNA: TGTGCCAGCAGCCCGGGGGTAGGGAGCGGGGTCCCCTCGGCAGCCACGCAGTATTTT. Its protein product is CASSPGVGSGVPSAATQYF.

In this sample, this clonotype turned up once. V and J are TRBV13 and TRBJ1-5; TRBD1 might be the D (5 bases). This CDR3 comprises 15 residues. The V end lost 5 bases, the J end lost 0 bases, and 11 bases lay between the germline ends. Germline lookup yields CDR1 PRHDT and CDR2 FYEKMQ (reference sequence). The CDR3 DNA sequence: TGTGCCAGCAGCACCCGACAGACTAGCAATCAGCCCCAGCATTTT. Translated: CASSTRQTSNQPQHF.

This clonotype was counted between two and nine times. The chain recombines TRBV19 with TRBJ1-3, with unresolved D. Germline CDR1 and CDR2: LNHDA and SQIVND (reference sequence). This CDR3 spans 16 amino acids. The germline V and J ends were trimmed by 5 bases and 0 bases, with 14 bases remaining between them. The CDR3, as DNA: TGTGCCAGTAGTCTCGCCCTACACGTCTCTGGAAACACCATATATTTT. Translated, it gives CASSLALHVSGNTIYF. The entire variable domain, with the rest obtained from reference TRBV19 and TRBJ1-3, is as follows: DGGITQSPKYLFRKEGQNVTLSCEQNLNHDAMYWYRQDPGQGLRLIYYSQIVNDFQKGDIAEGYSVSREKKESFPLTVTSAQKNPTAFYLCASSLALHVSGNTIYFGEGSWLTVV.

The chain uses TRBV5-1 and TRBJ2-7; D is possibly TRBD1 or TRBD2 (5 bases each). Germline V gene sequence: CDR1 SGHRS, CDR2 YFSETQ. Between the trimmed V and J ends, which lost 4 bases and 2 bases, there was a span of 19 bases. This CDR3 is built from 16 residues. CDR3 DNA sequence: TGCGCCAGCAGCACGTACAGGCCCCGGGATCCCTACGAGCAGTACTTC. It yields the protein CASSTYRPRDPYEQYF. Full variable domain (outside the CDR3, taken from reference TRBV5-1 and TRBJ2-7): KAGVTQTPRYLIKTRGQQVTLSCSPISGHRSVSWYQQTPGQGLQFLFEYFSETQRNKGNFPGRFSGRQFSNSRSEMNVSTLELGDSALYLCASSTYRPRDPYEQYFGPGTRLTVT.

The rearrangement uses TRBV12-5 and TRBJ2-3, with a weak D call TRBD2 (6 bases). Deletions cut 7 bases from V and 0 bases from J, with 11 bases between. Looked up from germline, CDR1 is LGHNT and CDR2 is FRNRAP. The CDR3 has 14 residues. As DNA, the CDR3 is TGTGCTAGTGCCAGGGACTTCAGCACAGATACGCAGTATTTT. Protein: CASARDFSTDTQYF.

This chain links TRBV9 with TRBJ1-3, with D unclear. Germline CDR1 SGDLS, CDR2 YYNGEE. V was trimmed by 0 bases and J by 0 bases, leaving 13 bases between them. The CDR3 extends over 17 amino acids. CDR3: CASSVDSRGISGNTIYF. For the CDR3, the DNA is TGTGCCAGCAGCGTAGACAGCCGAGGGATCTCTGGAAACACCATATATTTT.

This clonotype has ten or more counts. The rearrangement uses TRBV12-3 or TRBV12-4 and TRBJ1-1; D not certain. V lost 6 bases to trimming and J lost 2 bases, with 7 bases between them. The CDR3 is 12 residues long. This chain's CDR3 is CASSFTNTEAFF. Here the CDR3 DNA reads TGTGCCAGCAGCTTTACTAACACTGAAGCTTTCTTT.

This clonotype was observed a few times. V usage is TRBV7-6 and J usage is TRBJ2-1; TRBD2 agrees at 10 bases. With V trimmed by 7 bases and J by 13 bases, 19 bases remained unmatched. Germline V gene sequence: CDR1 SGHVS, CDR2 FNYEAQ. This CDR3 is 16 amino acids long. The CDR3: CASTPWASGGPIPQFF. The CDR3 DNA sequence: TGTGCCAGCACCCCTTGGGCTAGCGGGGGCCCCATCCCCCAGTTCTTC.

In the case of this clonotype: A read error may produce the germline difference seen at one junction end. The CDR3 reads CASSTGTGMTNKKLFF. The CDR3 DNA reads TGTGCCAGCAGCACCGGGACAGGGATGACTAATAAAAAACTGTTTTTT. The V and J genes are TRBV7-2 and TRBJ1-4; 9 nucleotides agree with TRBD1. CDR3 size: 16 residues. The V gene's germline CDR1 is SGHTA and CDR2 FQGNSA.

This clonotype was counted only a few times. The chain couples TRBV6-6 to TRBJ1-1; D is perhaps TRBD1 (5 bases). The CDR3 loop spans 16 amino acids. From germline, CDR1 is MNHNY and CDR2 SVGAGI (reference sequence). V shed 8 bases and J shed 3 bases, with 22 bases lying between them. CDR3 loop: CASPPWIGTEYTEAFF. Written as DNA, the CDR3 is TGTGCCAGCCCACCGTGGATTGGGACCGAGTACACTGAAGCTTTCTTT.

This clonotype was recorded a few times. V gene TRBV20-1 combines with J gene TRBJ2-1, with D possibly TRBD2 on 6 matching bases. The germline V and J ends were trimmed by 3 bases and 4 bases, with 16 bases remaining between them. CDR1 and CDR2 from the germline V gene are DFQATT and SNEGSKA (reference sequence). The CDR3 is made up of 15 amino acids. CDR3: CSASGPGLYYNEQFF. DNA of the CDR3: TGCAGTGCTAGTGGCCCGGGACTTTATTACAATGAGCAGTTCTTC.

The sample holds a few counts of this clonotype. CDR3 in amino acids: CASSFPTREAFF. The CDR3, as DNA: TGTGCCAGCAGTTTTCCTACCCGGGAAGCTTTCTTT. This chain uses TRBV12-3 or TRBV12-4 with TRBJ1-1; D unresolved. The CDR3 extends over 12 amino acids. Trimming removed 3 bases at V and 8 bases at J, with 10 bases between.

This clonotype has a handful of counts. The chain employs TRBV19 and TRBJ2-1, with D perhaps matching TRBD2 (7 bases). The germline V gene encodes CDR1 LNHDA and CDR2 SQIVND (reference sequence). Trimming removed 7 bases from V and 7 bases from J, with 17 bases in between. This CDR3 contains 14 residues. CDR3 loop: CASKFGGPSNEQFF. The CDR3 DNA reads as TGTGCCAGTAAATTCGGGGGGCCTTCTAATGAGCAGTTCTTC.